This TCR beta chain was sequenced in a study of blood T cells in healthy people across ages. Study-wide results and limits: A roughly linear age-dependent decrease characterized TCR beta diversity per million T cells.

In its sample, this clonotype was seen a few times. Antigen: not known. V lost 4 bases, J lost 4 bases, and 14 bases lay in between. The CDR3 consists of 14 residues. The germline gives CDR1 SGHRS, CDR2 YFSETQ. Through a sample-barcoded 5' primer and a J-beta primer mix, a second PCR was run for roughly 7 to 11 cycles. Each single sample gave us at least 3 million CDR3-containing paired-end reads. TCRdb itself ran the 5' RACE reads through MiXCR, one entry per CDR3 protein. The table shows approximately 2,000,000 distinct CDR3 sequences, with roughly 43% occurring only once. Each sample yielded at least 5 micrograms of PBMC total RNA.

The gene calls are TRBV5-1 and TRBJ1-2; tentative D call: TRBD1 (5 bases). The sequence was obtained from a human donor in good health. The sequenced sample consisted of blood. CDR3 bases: TGCGCCAGCAGCGGACGGCAGGGTTCCTATGGCTACACCTTC. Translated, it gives CASSGRQGSYGYTF.